The rows below give T cell receptor beta chains drawn from one sample of a study of T-cell memory formation after mild COVID-19. TCRdb re-called the 5' RACE reads with MiXCR, one entry per CDR3 protein. The data contain about 360,000 distinct CDR3 sequences, approximately 14% of them singletons. Input material: PBMCs or a T cell subset sorted from them (not recorded which). The receptors derive from a man younger than 35 who had mild COVID-19 (a few samples of this study predate the infection). Cell type and time point are not known. CDR3s include the opening cysteine and the closing phenylalanine or tryptophan. Each record gives: CDR3 protein, CDR3 DNA, V gene, D gene, J gene, clone size. The D gene is left open where the match is weak. Clone sizes are given selectively: once, few, many, or a class where the clone is expanded.

CDR3 protein: CASSESGDTGELFF
CDR3 DNA: TGTGCCAGCAGTGAAAGCGGGGACACCGGGGAGCTGTTTTTT
V gene: TRBV6-4
D gene: TRBD2
J gene: TRBJ2-2
clone size: many

CDR3 protein: CASSLGQTDNSPLHF
CDR3 DNA: TGCGCCAGCAGCTTGGGACAGACCGATAATTCACCCCTCCACTTT
V gene: TRBV5-1
D gene: .
J gene: TRBJ1-6
clone size: few

CDR3 protein: CASSFPGLPEAFF
CDR3 DNA: TGTGCCAGCAGTTTTCCGGGATTGCCTGAAGCTTTCTTT
V gene: TRBV12-3/TRBV12-4
D gene: .
J gene: TRBJ1-1
clone size: few

CDR3 protein: CASSSGGEQYF
CDR3 DNA: TGTGCCAGCTCATCCGGGGGCGAGCAGTACTTC
V gene: TRBV18
D gene: .
J gene: TRBJ2-7
clone size: .

CDR3 protein: CASRNEAGYGYTF
CDR3 DNA: TGTGCCAGCAGGAACGAGGCAGGCTATGGCTACACCTTC
V gene: TRBV6-5
D gene: .
J gene: TRBJ1-2
clone size: few

CDR3 protein: CASSLAVANEQFF
CDR3 DNA: TGTGCCAGCAGCTTAGCGGTAGCCAATGAGCAGTTCTTC
V gene: TRBV7-6
D gene: .
J gene: TRBJ2-1
clone size: many

CDR3 protein: CASSGRIGIVYGYTF
CDR3 DNA: TGTGCCAGCAGTGGAAGGATAGGGATAGTCTATGGCTACACCTTC
V gene: TRBV25-1
D gene: .
J gene: TRBJ1-2
clone size: .

CDR3 protein: CASSHERADTQYF
CDR3 DNA: TGCGCCAGCAGCCACGAAAGAGCAGATACGCAGTATTTT
V gene: TRBV4-3
D gene: .
J gene: TRBJ2-3
clone size: .

CDR3 protein: CASSPTQGLSTNEKLFF
CDR3 DNA: TGCGCCAGCAGCCCAACGCAGGGACTCTCAACTAATGAAAAACTGTTTTTT
V gene: TRBV5-1
D gene: .
J gene: TRBJ1-4
clone size: few

CDR3 protein: CASSQDRGPKRAQYF
CDR3 DNA: TGTGCCAGCAGCCAAGACAGGGGACCCAAGAGGGCCCAGTACTTC
V gene: TRBV12-3/TRBV12-4
D gene: TRBD1
J gene: TRBJ2-5
clone size: .

CDR3 protein: CASSGDYPSEQFF
CDR3 DNA: TGTGCCAGCAGCGGAGACTATCCGAGTGAGCAGTTCTTC
V gene: TRBV5-4
D gene: .
J gene: TRBJ2-1
clone size: many

CDR3 protein: CASRETSGGPGDTQYF
CDR3 DNA: TGTGCCAGCAGAGAGACTAGCGGGGGCCCGGGGGATACGCAGTATTTT
V gene: TRBV11-2
D gene: TRBD2
J gene: TRBJ2-3
clone size: .

CDR3 protein: CSVEDGGEQYF
CDR3 DNA: TGCAGCGTTGAGGACGGGGGGGAGCAGTACTTC
V gene: TRBV29-1
D gene: TRBD2
J gene: TRBJ2-7
clone size: many

CDR3 protein: CATSREPMYQETQYF
CDR3 DNA: TGTGCCACCAGCAGAGAGCCGATGTACCAAGAGACCCAGTACTTC
V gene: TRBV15
D gene: .
J gene: TRBJ2-5
clone size: few

CDR3 protein: CATSDFPGEQFF
CDR3 DNA: TGTGCCACCAGTGATTTTCCGGGTGAGCAGTTCTTC
V gene: TRBV24-1
D gene: .
J gene: TRBJ2-1
clone size: few

CDR3 protein: CASSLAFYQQETQYF
CDR3 DNA: TGTGCCAGCAGCTTGGCCTTTTATCAGCAAGAGACCCAGTACTTC
V gene: TRBV5-6
D gene: .
J gene: TRBJ2-5
clone size: .

CDR3 protein: CASSPAGGAIYEQYF
CDR3 DNA: TGTGCCAGCAGTCCGGCCGGGGGGGCTATCTACGAGCAGTACTTC
V gene: TRBV27
D gene: TRBD2
J gene: TRBJ2-7
clone size: .

CDR3 protein: CASSEMTGAYGYTF
CDR3 DNA: TGTGCCAGCAGCGAGATGACAGGGGCCTATGGCTACACCTTC
V gene: TRBV9
D gene: TRBD1
J gene: TRBJ1-2
clone size: few

CDR3 protein: CASSMSNQPQHF
CDR3 DNA: TGTGCCAGCAGCATGAGCAATCAGCCCCAGCATTTT
V gene: TRBV7-3
D gene: .
J gene: TRBJ1-5
clone size: .

CDR3 protein: CATTPQGGQETQYF
CDR3 DNA: TGTGCCACCACCCCCCAGGGAGGTCAAGAGACCCAGTACTTC
V gene: TRBV6-6
D gene: .
J gene: TRBJ2-5
clone size: .

CDR3 protein: CASSLALASSNEQYF
CDR3 DNA: TGTGCCAGCAGTTTAGCGCTAGCCTCTTCGAACGAGCAGTACTTC
V gene: TRBV12-3/TRBV12-4
D gene: .
J gene: TRBJ2-7
clone size: .

CDR3 protein: CASSPRTIQETQYF
CDR3 DNA: TGTGCCAGCAGCCCCAGGACTATCCAAGAGACCCAGTACTTC
V gene: TRBV9
D gene: .
J gene: TRBJ2-5
clone size: .

CDR3 protein: CASSYSRLLPQETQYF
CDR3 DNA: TGTGCCAGCAGTTACTCTCGGCTCCTCCCCCAAGAGACCCAGTACTTC
V gene: TRBV6-5
D gene: .
J gene: TRBJ2-5
clone size: few

CDR3 protein: CASRGNPETQYF
CDR3 DNA: TGTGCCAGCAGGGGAAATCCGGAGACCCAGTACTTC
V gene: TRBV2
D gene: .
J gene: TRBJ2-5
clone size: .

CDR3 protein: CASSSPTGETQYF
CDR3 DNA: TGCGCCAGCAGCTCCCCCACGGGAGAGACCCAGTACTTC
V gene: TRBV5-1
D gene: .
J gene: TRBJ2-5
clone size: few

CDR3 protein: CASSLAGFGYTF
CDR3 DNA: TGTGCCAGCAGCTTAGCAGGGTTTGGCTACACCTTC
V gene: TRBV7-2
D gene: .
J gene: TRBJ1-2
clone size: .

CDR3 protein: CASSFGGPEQFF
CDR3 DNA: TGTGCCAGCAGCTTCGGGGGTCCTGAGCAGTTCTTC
V gene: TRBV7-9
D gene: .
J gene: TRBJ2-1
clone size: few

CDR3 protein: CASSQVPGGDGANVLTF
CDR3 DNA: TGCGCCAGCAGCCAAGTACCTGGAGGGGACGGGGCCAACGTCCTGACTTTC
V gene: TRBV4-3
D gene: .
J gene: TRBJ2-6
clone size: .

CDR3 protein: CASSLDPGAGQPQHF
CDR3 DNA: TGCGCCAGCAGCTTGGATCCGGGCGCGGGCCAGCCCCAGCATTTT
V gene: TRBV5-1
D gene: .
J gene: TRBJ1-5
clone size: few

CDR3 protein: CASSIGPQIYTGELFF
CDR3 DNA: TGTGCCAGCAGTATCGGGCCACAAATTTACACCGGGGAGCTGTTTTTT
V gene: TRBV12-3/TRBV12-4
D gene: .
J gene: TRBJ2-2
clone size: .

CDR3 protein: CSAGGVSGNTIYF
CDR3 DNA: TGCAGTGCTGGAGGGGTTTCTGGAAACACCATATATTTT
V gene: TRBV20-1
D gene: .
J gene: TRBJ1-3
clone size: few

CDR3 protein: CASSTGSSYNEQFF
CDR3 DNA: TGTGCCAGCAGCACAGGGAGCTCCTACAATGAGCAGTTCTTC
V gene: TRBV25-1
D gene: .
J gene: TRBJ2-1
clone size: many

CDR3 protein: CASSDTQGDYGYTF
CDR3 DNA: TGCGCCAGCAGCGATACACAGGGGGACTATGGCTACACCTTC
V gene: TRBV4-1
D gene: TRBD1
J gene: TRBJ1-2
clone size: few

CDR3 protein: CASSLGSFVEAFF
CDR3 DNA: TGTGCCAGCAGCTTAGGTTCATTTGTTGAAGCTTTCTTT
V gene: TRBV7-2
D gene: .
J gene: TRBJ1-1
clone size: .

CDR3 protein: CASRGMLNNSPLHF
CDR3 DNA: TGCGCCAGCAGGGGCATGTTGAATAATTCACCCCTCCACTTT
V gene: TRBV5-1
D gene: .
J gene: TRBJ1-6
clone size: many

CDR3 protein: CATKQGEAYGYTF
CDR3 DNA: TGCGCCACCAAACAGGGGGAGGCCTATGGCTACACCTTC
V gene: TRBV5-1
D gene: TRBD1
J gene: TRBJ1-2
clone size: .

CDR3 protein: CASSLQGEKLFF
CDR3 DNA: TGTGCCAGCAGCTTACAGGGAGAAAAACTGTTTTTT
V gene: TRBV7-9
D gene: .
J gene: TRBJ1-4
clone size: .

CDR3 protein: CASSPSLETQYF
CDR3 DNA: TGTGCCAGCAGCCCCTCCCTAGAGACCCAGTACTTC
V gene: TRBV11-2
D gene: .
J gene: TRBJ2-5
clone size: few

CDR3 protein: CASSFGGPRETQYF
CDR3 DNA: TGTGCCAGCAGCTTTGGAGGGCCGAGAGAGACCCAGTACTTC
V gene: TRBV7-2
D gene: .
J gene: TRBJ2-5
clone size: many

CDR3 protein: CAIKPLAGTGKEHGYTF
CDR3 DNA: TGTGCCATCAAACCCCTGGCTGGGACAGGGAAGGAACATGGCTACACCTTC
V gene: TRBV10-3
D gene: TRBD1
J gene: TRBJ1-2
clone size: many

CDR3 protein: CAISGRGGPENSPLHF
CDR3 DNA: TGTGCCATCAGTGGGAGGGGGGGCCCGGAGAATTCACCCCTCCACTTT
V gene: TRBV10-3
D gene: .
J gene: TRBJ1-6
clone size: .

CDR3 protein: CSAFGEFF
CDR3 DNA: TGCAGCGCCTTTGGGGAGTTCTTC
V gene: TRBV29-1
D gene: .
J gene: TRBJ2-1
clone size: .

CDR3 protein: CSVRRTGELFF
CDR3 DNA: TGCAGCGTCAGACGGACCGGGGAGCTGTTTTTT
V gene: TRBV29-1
D gene: .
J gene: TRBJ2-2
clone size: .

CDR3 protein: CSANYRSNQPQHF
CDR3 DNA: TGCAGTGCCAATTACCGGAGCAATCAGCCCCAGCATTTT
V gene: TRBV20-1
D gene: .
J gene: TRBJ1-5
clone size: .

CDR3 protein: CASSPPGGGVPFTDTQYF
CDR3 DNA: TGTGCCAGCAGCCCCCCAGGGGGCGGGGTACCCTTCACAGATACGCAGTATTTT
V gene: TRBV3-1
D gene: TRBD1
J gene: TRBJ2-3
clone size: .

CDR3 protein: CASSRGEAYEQYF
CDR3 DNA: TGTGCCAGCAGCCGAGGGGAAGCCTACGAGCAGTACTTC
V gene: TRBV11-3
D gene: .
J gene: TRBJ2-7
clone size: few

CDR3 protein: CASSLAWGDTEAFF
CDR3 DNA: TGCGCCAGCAGCTTGGCCTGGGGGGATACTGAAGCTTTCTTT
V gene: TRBV5-1
D gene: .
J gene: TRBJ1-1
clone size: once

CDR3 protein: CASSQGPVGSYEQYF
CDR3 DNA: TGTGCCAGCAGCCAAGGTCCAGTGGGGTCCTACGAGCAGTACTTC
V gene: TRBV3-1
D gene: .
J gene: TRBJ2-7
clone size: .

CDR3 protein: CASSFGGSGTPGELFF
CDR3 DNA: TGTGCCAGCAGCTTTGGGGGTTCCGGGACTCCCGGGGAGCTGTTTTTT
V gene: TRBV7-9
D gene: .
J gene: TRBJ2-2
clone size: many

CDR3 protein: CATSAPGTGGYTF
CDR3 DNA: TGTGCCACCAGTGCCCCCGGGACAGGGGGCTACACCTTC
V gene: TRBV24-1
D gene: TRBD1
J gene: TRBJ1-2
clone size: .

CDR3 protein: CASSVGQGGYTF
CDR3 DNA: TGTGCCAGCAGCGTAGGACAGGGGGGCTACACCTTC
V gene: TRBV9
D gene: TRBD1
J gene: TRBJ1-2
clone size: .